The T cell receptor beta chain under discussion was sequenced for a study of blood T cell repertoires in COVID-19. Data came from immunoSEQ multiplex PCR; TCRdb stores just in-frame clones and leaves some out. The data hold 250,000 or so clones, with 70% to 90% observed a single time. The sequence came from a woman aged 40 to 50 who had recovered from COVID-19. The sample taken for sequencing was peripheral blood.

In DNA, the CDR3 is TGCGCCAGCAGCTCCCAGACAGGGGTGAACACTGAAGCTTTCTTT. It encodes CASSSQTGVNTEAFF. The chain is built from TRBV5-1 and TRBJ1-1; TRBD1 matches at 8 bases. Losses at the gene ends were 3 bases for V and 0 bases for J; bases not matched to a gene: 4. The CDR3 runs to 15 residues. Germline lookup yields CDR1 SGHRS and CDR2 YFSETQ.